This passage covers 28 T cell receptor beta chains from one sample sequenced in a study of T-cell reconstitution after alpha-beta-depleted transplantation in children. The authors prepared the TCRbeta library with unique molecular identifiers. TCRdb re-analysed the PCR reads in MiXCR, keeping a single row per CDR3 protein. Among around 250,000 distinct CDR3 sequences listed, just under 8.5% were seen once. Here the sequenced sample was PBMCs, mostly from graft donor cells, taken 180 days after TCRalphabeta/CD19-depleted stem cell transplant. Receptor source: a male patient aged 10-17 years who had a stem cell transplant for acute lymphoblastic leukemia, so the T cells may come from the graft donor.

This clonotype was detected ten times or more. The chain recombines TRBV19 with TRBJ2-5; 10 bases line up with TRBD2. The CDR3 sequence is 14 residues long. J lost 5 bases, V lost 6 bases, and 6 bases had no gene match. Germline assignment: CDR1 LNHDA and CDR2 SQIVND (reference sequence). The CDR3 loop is CASSASGRAETQYF. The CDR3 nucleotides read TGTGCCAGTAGCGCTAGCGGGAGAGCGGAGACCCAGTACTTC.

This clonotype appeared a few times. The CDR3 protein is CASKGLGTDTQYF. CDR3 bases: TGCGCCAGCAAGGGACTTGGGACAGATACGCAGTATTTT. This chain links TRBV10-2 with TRBJ2-3; D possibly corresponds to TRBD2 (6 bases). The V and J ends lost 7 bases and 3 bases respectively, with 11 bases between them. CDR1 and CDR2 (germline): WSHSY, SAAADI. The CDR3 is 13 amino acids.

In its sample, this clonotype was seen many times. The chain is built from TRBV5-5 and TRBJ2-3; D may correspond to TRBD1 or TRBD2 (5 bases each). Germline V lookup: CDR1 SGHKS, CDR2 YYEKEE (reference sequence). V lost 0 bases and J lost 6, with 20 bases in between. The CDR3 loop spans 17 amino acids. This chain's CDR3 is CASSLDRGAVLADTQYF. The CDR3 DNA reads TGTGCCAGCAGCTTGGACCGGGGCGCGGTTCTCGCCGATACGCAGTATTTT.

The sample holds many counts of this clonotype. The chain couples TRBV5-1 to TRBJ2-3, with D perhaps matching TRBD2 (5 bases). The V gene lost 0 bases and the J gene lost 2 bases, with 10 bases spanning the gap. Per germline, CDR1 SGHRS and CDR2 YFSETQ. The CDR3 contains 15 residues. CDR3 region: CASSLGGPSTDTQYF. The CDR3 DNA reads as TGCGCCAGCAGCTTGGGAGGGCCATCCACAGATACGCAGTATTTT. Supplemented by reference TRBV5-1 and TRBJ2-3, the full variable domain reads KAGVTQTPRYLIKTRGQQVTLSCSPISGHRSVSWYQQTPGQGLQFLFEYFSETQRNKGNFPGRFSGRQFSNSRSEMNVSTLELGDSALYLCASSLGGPSTDTQYFGPGTRLTVL.

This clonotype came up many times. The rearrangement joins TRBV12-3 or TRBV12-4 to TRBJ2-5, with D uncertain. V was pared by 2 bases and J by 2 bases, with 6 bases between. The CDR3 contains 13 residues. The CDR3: CASSLNSQETQYF. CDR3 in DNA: TGTGCCAGCAGTTTAAACAGTCAAGAGACCCAGTACTTC.

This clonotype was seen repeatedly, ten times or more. CDR3 loop: CASRSKNIQYF. For the CDR3, the DNA is TGTGCCAGCAGATCCAAAAACATTCAGTACTTC. The chain joins TRBV6-5 to TRBJ2-4; D is unclear. This CDR3 region has 11 residues. V shed 6 bases and J shed 2 bases, with 2 bases lying between them. Looked up from germline, CDR1 is MNHEY and CDR2 is SVGAGI.

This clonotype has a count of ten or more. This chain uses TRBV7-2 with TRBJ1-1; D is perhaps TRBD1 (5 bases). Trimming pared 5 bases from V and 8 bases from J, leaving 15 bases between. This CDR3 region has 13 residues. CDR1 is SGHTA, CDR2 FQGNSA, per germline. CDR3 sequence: CASSPRVGGEAFF. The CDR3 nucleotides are TGTGCCAGCAGCCCCCGGGTCGGGGGGGAAGCTTTCTTT.

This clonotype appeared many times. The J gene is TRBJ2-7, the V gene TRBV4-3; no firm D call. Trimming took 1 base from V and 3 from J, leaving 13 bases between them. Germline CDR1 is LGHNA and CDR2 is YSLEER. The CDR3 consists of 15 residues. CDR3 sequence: CASSQAIDGFYEQYF. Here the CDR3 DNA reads TGCGCCAGCAGCCAAGCCATCGACGGATTCTACGAGCAGTACTTC.

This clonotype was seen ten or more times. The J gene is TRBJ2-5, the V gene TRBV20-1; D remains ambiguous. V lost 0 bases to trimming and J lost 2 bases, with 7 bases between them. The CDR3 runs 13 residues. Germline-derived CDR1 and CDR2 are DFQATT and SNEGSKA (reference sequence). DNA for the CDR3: TGCAGTGCTAGAGATCCGATTCAAGAGACCCAGTACTTC. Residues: CSARDPIQETQYF.

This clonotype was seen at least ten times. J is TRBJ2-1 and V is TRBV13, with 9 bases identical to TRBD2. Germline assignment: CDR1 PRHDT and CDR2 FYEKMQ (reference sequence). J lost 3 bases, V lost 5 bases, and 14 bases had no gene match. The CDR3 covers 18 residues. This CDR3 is CASSPTPQSGRNYNEQFF. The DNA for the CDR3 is TGTGCCAGCAGCCCCACCCCGCAAAGCGGGAGGAACTACAATGAGCAGTTCTTC.

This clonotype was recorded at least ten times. CDR3 sequence reads: CASSATGLWDEQYF. The DNA for the CDR3 is TGTGCCAGCAGCGCCACGGGACTGTGGGACGAGCAGTACTTC. The rearrangement joins TRBV9 to TRBJ2-7; possibly TRBD2 for D (6 bases). Germline assignment: CDR1 SGDLS and CDR2 YYNGEE. The V gene lost 3 bases and the J gene lost 5 bases, with 15 bases spanning the gap. CDR3 length: 14 residues. Full variable domain (remainder filled in from reference TRBV9 and TRBJ2-7): DSGVTQTPKHLITATGQRVTLRCSPRSGDLSVYWYQQSLDQGLQFLIQYYNGEERAKGNILERFSAQQFPDLHSELNLSSLELGDSALYFCASSATGLWDEQYFGPGTRLTVT.

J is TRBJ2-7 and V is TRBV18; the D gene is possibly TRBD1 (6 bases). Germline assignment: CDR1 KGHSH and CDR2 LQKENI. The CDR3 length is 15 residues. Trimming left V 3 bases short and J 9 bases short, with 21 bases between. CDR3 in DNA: TGTGCCAGCTCACCTACGGGACAATCAATCCTGGGGCAGTACTTC. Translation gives CASSPTGQSILGQYF.

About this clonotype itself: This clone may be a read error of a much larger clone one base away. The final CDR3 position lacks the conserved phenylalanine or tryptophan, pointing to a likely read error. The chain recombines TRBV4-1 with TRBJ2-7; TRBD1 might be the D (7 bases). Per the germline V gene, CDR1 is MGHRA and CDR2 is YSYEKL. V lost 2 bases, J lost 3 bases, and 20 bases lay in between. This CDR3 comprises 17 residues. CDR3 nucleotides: TGCGCCAGCAGCCAAATCTCGACAGGGAGGTTTTTCTACGAGCAGTACTAC. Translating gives CASSQISTGRFFYEQYY.

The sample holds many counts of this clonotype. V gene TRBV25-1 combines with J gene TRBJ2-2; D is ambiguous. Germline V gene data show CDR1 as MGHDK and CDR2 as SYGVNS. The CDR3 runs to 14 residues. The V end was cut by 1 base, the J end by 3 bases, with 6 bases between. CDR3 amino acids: CASSELEYTGELFF. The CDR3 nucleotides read TGTGCCAGCAGTGAATTAGAGTACACCGGGGAGCTGTTTTTT.

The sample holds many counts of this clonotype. CDR3 region: CASSSSTGWGGYTF. The CDR3 nucleotides read TGTGCCAGCAGCTCTTCGACAGGGTGGGGTGGCTACACCTTC. This chain joins TRBV5-5 and TRBJ1-2; 7 bases map to TRBD1. This CDR3 comprises 14 residues. With V trimmed by 3 bases and J by 7 bases, 9 bases remained unmatched. CDR1 SGHKS and CDR2 YYEKEE come from the germline V gene (reference sequence).

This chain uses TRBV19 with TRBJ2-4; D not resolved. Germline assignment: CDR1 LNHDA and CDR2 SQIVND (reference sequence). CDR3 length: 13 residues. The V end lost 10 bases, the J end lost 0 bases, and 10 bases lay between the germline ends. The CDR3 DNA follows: TGTGCCACTAAGGACCTAGCCAAAAACATTCAGTACTTC. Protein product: CATKDLAKNIQYF. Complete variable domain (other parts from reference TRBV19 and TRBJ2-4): DGGITQSPKYLFRKEGQNVTLSCEQNLNHDAMYWYRQDPGQGLRLIYYSQIVNDFQKGDIAEGYSVSREKKESFPLTVTSAQKNPTAFYLCATKDLAKNIQYFGAGTRLSVL.

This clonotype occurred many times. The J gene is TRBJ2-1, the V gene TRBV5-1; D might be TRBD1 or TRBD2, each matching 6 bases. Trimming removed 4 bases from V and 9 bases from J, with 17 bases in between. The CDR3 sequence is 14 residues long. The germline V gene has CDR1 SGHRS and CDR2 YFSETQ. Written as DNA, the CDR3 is TGCGCCAGCAGCGTAGGGGGATCGGAGGGTGAGCAGTTCTTC. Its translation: CASSVGGSEGEQFF.

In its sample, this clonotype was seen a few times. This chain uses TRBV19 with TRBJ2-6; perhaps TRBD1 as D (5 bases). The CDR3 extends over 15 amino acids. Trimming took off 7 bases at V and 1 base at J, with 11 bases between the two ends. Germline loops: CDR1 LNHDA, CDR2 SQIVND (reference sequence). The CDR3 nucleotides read TGTGCCAGTACCAGGGCGATTTCTGGGGCCAACGTCCTGACTTTC. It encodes CASTRAISGANVLTF.

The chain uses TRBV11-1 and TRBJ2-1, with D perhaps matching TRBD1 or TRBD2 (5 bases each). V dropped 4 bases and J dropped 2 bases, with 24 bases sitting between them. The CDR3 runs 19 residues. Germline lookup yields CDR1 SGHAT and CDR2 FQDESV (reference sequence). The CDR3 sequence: CASSYHAGDVPRAYNEQFF. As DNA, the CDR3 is TGTGCCAGCAGCTACCATGCCGGGGACGTCCCCCGGGCCTACAATGAGCAGTTCTTC.

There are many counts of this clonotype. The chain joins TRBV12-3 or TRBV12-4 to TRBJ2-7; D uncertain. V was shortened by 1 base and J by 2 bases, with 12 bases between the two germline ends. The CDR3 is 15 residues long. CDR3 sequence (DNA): TGTGCCAGCAGTTTAGACGGCCCACGAACCTACGAGCAGTACTTC. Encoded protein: CASSLDGPRTYEQYF.

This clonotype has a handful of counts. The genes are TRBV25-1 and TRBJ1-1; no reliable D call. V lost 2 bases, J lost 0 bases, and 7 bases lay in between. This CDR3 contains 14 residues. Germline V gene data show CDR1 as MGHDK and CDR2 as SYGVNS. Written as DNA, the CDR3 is TGTGCCAGCAGTGAAGCAGCTTTGAACACTGAAGCTTTCTTT. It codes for CASSEAALNTEAFF.

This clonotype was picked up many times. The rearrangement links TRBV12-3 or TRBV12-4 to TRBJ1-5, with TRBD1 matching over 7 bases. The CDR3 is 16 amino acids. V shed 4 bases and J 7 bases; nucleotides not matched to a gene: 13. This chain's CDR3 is CASSSGTAPSSQPQHF. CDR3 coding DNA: TGTGCCAGCAGTTCCGGGACAGCCCCCTCCAGCCAGCCCCAGCATTTT.

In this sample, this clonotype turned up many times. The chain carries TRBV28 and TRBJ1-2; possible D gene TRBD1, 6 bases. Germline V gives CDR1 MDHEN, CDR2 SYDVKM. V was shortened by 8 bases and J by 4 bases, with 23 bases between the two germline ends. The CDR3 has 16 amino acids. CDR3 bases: TGTGCCAGCCGCCTCTCAGGACAGTCGATCCTCTATGGCTACACCTTC. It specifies CASRLSGQSILYGYTF.

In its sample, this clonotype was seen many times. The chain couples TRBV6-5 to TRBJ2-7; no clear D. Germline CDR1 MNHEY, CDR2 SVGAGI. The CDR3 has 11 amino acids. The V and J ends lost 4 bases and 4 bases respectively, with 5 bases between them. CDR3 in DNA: TGTGCCAGCAGTTCCCAGTACGAGCAGTACTTC. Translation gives CASSSQYEQYF.

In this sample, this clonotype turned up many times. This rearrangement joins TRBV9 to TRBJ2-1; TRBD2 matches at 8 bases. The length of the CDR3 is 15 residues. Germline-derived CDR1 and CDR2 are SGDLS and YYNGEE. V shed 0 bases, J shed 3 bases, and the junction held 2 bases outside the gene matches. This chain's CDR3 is CASSVGGTSYNEQFF. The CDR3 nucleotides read TGTGCCAGCAGCGTAGGAGGGACTAGCTACAATGAGCAGTTCTTC.

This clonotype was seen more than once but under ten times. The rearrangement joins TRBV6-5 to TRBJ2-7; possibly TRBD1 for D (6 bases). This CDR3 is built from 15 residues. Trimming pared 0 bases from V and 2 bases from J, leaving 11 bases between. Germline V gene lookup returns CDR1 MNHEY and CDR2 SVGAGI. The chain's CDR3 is CASSYSWDNPYEQYF. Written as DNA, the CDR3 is TGTGCCAGCAGTTACTCATGGGACAACCCCTACGAGCAGTACTTC.

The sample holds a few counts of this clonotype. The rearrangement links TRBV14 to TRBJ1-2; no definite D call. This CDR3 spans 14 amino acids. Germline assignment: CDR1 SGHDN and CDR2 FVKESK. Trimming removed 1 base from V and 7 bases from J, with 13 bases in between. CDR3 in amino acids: CASSQGATEFGYTF. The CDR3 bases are TGTGCCAGCAGCCAAGGAGCAACAGAGTTTGGCTACACCTTC.

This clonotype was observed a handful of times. CDR3: CASSPTSVNTGELFF. The CDR3 DNA reads as TGTGCCAGCAGCCCGACTAGCGTAAACACCGGGGAGCTGTTTTTT. The rearrangement uses TRBV2 and TRBJ2-2, with 8 bases lining up with TRBD2. The V segment lost 6 bases and the J segment 2 bases; nucleotides outside the gene matches: 5. The germline gives CDR1 SNHLY, CDR2 FYNNEI. CDR3 length: 15 amino acids.